The rows below give T cell receptor beta chains drawn from one sample of a study of T cells in localized non-small cell lung cancer. Data came from immunoSEQ multiplex PCR; TCRdb stores just in-frame clones and leaves some out. This sample has 20,000 to 25,000 clones, with around 90% found just once. Specimen: peripheral blood, collected before any cancer treatment. The receptors derive from a man aged 40 to 70 with stage III squamous cell lung carcinoma. Each CDR3 is given with its conserved first and last residue. Fields, in order: D gene, V gene, J gene, clone size, CDR3 DNA, CDR3 protein. The D gene is left open where the match is weak. A row's size may be missing; if present it is once, few, many or a size class.

>.|TRBV5-5|TRBJ2-2|.
TGTGCCAGCAGCTTGGCACAGCTAAACACCGGGGAGCTGTTTTTT
CASSLAQLNTGELFF
>TRBD1|TRBV6-1|TRBJ1-6|.
TGTGCCAGCAGTGCCGGACAGGGACGCTCCTATAATTCACCCCTCCACTTT
CASSAGQGRSYNSPLHF
>.|TRBV19|TRBJ1-1|.
TGTGCCAGTAGTAATTGGGGGAACACTGAAGCTTTCTTT
CASSNWGNTEAFF
>.|TRBV6-5|TRBJ1-1|.
TGTGCCAGCAGTTGGATGGGGGAGACTGAAGCTTTCTTT
CASSWMGETEAFF
>TRBD1|TRBV11-2|TRBJ2-2|.
TGTGCCAGCAGCTTAGAGGGACAGGGTCGCACCGGGGAGCTGTTTTTT
CASSLEGQGRTGELFF
>TRBD2|TRBV28|TRBJ2-7|.
TGTGCCAGCAGTTCCCCCGGACTAGCGAACAACGAGCAGTACTTC
CASSSPGLANNEQYF
>TRBD1|TRBV5-8|TRBJ2-3|once
TGTGCCAGCAGCTTGGTACAGGGGGTATCCCCGGATACGCAGTATTTT
CASSLVQGVSPDTQYF
>.|TRBV9|TRBJ1-1|.
TGTGCCAGCAGCGTAGATTGGGATCAGTACACTGAAGCTTTCTTT
CASSVDWDQYTEAFF
>.|TRBV2|TRBJ1-1|.
TGTGCCAGCAGTGAAGCGTCCGGATCCACTGAAGCTTTCTTT
CASSEASGSTEAFF
>.|TRBV5-1|TRBJ2-3|.
TGCGCCAGCAGCTTGGGACAGGATCCAGATACGCAGTATTTT
CASSLGQDPDTQYF
>.|TRBV7-2|TRBJ2-7|.
TGTGCCAGCACCTGGGACGGTAACTCCTACGAGCAGTACTTC
CASTWDGNSYEQYF
>TRBD2|TRBV4-2|TRBJ2-1|.
TGTGCCAGCAGCCAAGATTCTAGCGGGAAATACAATGAGCAGTTCTTC
CASSQDSSGKYNEQFF
>.|TRBV4-2|TRBJ2-5|.
TGTGCCAGCAGCCAGCGGGACGGACAAGAGACCCAGTACTTC
CASSQRDGQETQYF
>.|TRBV23-1|TRBJ2-5|.
TGCGCCAGCAGTCAATCGAAAGGAGAGACCCAGTACTTC
CASSQSKGETQYF
>TRBD2|TRBV6-4|TRBJ2-7|.
TGTGCCAGCAGTTTAGAAGCGGGAGGAGAGTACGAGCAGTACTTC
CASSLEAGGEYEQYF
>TRBD1|TRBV6-4|TRBJ1-6|.
TGTGCCAGCAGTGACCAGGGGGCAGGTAATTCACCCCTCCACTTT
CASSDQGAGNSPLHF
>.|TRBV27|TRBJ1-2|.
TGTGCCAGCAGTTCTAGGTCAGCCAACTATGGCTACACCTTC
CASSSRSANYGYTF
>TRBD1|TRBV5-6|TRBJ2-7|.
TGTGCCAGCAGCAATCTGGACAGGGATACAGCCTACGAGCAGTACTTC
CASSNLDRDTAYEQYF
>TRBD2|TRBV2|TRBJ2-1|.
TGTGCCAGCAGTTGGACTAGTAGTTATGAGCAGTTCTTC
CASSWTSSYEQFF
>.|TRBV7-9|TRBJ1-2|.
TGTGCCAGCAGCTACATCCAGGCGAGCTATGGCTACACCTTC
CASSYIQASYGYTF
>TRBD1|TRBV6-6|TRBJ2-7|few
TGTGCCAGCAGTTATCGGGACAGGGGGCTGGGGGAGCAGTACTTC
CASSYRDRGLGEQYF
>.|TRBV6-5|TRBJ1-4|.
TGTGCCAGCAGTTACGACAGCAGGGCAACTAATGAAAAACTGTTTTTT
CASSYDSRATNEKLFF
>.|TRBV29-1|TRBJ2-3|.
TGCAGCGTTGGCCTCGGGACAGATACGCAGTATTTT
CSVGLGTDTQYF
>.|TRBV29-1|TRBJ2-2|.
TGCAGCGGAGGACAGCGCGGGGAGCTGTTTTTT
CSGGQRGELFF
>TRBD1|TRBV7-3|TRBJ2-5|.
TGTGCCAGCAGCGTAGGAGGGACAGGGGGTGAGACCCAGTACTTC
CASSVGGTGGETQYF
>TRBD1|TRBV5-6|TRBJ2-7|once
TGTGCCAGCAGCTTCCGGGGACAGGGAGACTACGAGCAGTACTTC
CASSFRGQGDYEQYF